This T cell receptor beta chain comes out of a study of blood T cell repertoires in COVID-19. Trimming left V 8 bases short and J 2 bases short, with 13 bases between. CDR3 length equals 13 residues. This table comes from immunoSEQ multiplex PCR, and its TCRdb copy is limited to in-frame clones, with some not included. This sample has over 75,000 clones, with more than 80% found just once. The receptor's source is a woman aged 70 to 79 with acute or convalescent COVID-19. The sequenced sample was peripheral blood. The chain has TRBV12-3 or TRBV12-4 and TRBJ2-7; D call uncertain. Written as DNA, the CDR3 is TGTGCCAGCCGTGGGCCCTACACCTACGAGCAGTACTTC. The encoded protein is CASRGPYTYEQYF.